The clone carrying this T cell receptor (beta chain) was counted a few times. No antigen is known for it. Libraries were made from RNA as TCR cDNA, using a modified protocol. In TCRdb, the 5' RACE reads were re-called with MiXCR into one record per CDR3 protein. Among 400,000 or so distinct CDR3 sequences, roughly 28% were seen once, and the ten largest hold 6% to 7%. Reared together, all three twin pairs probably met the same infectious agents and vaccines. The CDR3 runs to 14 residues. V dropped 1 base and J dropped 0 bases, with 7 bases sitting between them. Germline CDR1 SGHRS, CDR2 YFSETQ. This sample is drawn from a study of identical twins' blood T cells. General study results and limits: Out-of-frame TCRbeta clonotypes reportedly had markedly more similar V usage in twins than unrelated donors. Shared environment remains a possible cause of twin similarity.

The sequence derives from a woman aged 18-49 years in good health. Sequenced sample: PBMCs. The chain is built from TRBV5-1 and TRBJ1-1; D unclear. CDR3: CASSLRVMNTEAFF. CDR3 nucleotide sequence: TGCGCCAGCAGCTTGAGGGTCATGAACACTGAAGCTTTCTTT.